This T cell receptor (beta chain) is drawn from a study of blood T cell repertoires in COVID-19. V lost 10 bases and J 0 bases, leaving 7 bases between the germline ends. Germline CDR1 and CDR2: MDHEN and SYDVKM. The length of the CDR3 is 12 residues. Here immunoSEQ multiplex PCR was the method, and the copy in TCRdb shows in-frame clones only, minus some. The table includes about 87,000 clones, about 83% detected once. The J gene is TRBJ2-1, the V gene TRBV28, with TRBD1 as a possible D gene (5 bases). The sequencing input was peripheral blood. The TCR originated in a woman in her 70s with acute or convalescent COVID-19. The CDR3, as DNA: TGTGCCACTGGGGCCTCCTACAATGAGCAGTTCTTC. Translating gives CATGASYNEQFF.